This paragraph covers one TCR beta chain sequence. Its antigen remains undetermined. No base qualities exist here, and no much larger clone lies one base off it. Blood samples were collected up to 4 times in the first month after transplant and then at least monthly when available. This sample stems from a study of graft-versus-host responses after intestinal transplantation (dated by TCRdb to about 2021). Background for the entire study: Multivisceral, liver-intestinal, or isolated intestinal transplants were received by the recipients. Every recipient was given anti-thymocyte globulin induction, then maintenance tacrolimus and steroids for approximately 3 years. After intestinal transplantation, graft-versus-host and host-versus-graft alloreactive T cell clones in the graft, circulation and bone marrow were tracked using bulk TCR-beta CDR3 sequencing. To identify alloreactive clones, pre-transplant mixed lymphocyte reaction products were sequenced and then compared with unstimulated pre-transplant donor and recipient T cells. The cohort enrolled about 23 intestinal transplant recipients, one of whom was a retransplant, and 3 patients without pretransplant specimens were excluded. Donor T cell macrochimerism was defined as a peak of at least 4% donor T cells among recipient peripheral blood mononuclear cells. Rather than being sequenced by the commercial service, samples from three later patients were sequenced in-house on an Illumina MiSeq and processed with MiXCR. The study at large found these results: GvH clones were found in recipient bone marrow, and some of the GvH clones appeared earlier in ileal mucosa or blood, which is consistent with an intestinal mucosal origin. The relatively low number and heterogeneity of intestinal transplant patients limited the conclusions. Patients with donor T cell macrochimerism had high GvH to HvG T cell clonal ratios in their allografts. Early after transplant, peak levels of circulating GvH clones were found to be associated with declines in HvG clones.

Measured from the cysteine to the phenylalanine, the CDR3 is 17 residues long. The read is trimmed to its CDR3 DNA, 51 bases read in frame from base 1. V and J are trimmed by 3 bases and 1 base, and the gene matches miss 6 bases of the junction. The germline V gene specifies SGDLS as CDR1 and YYNGEE as CDR2. Library prep was done by the immunoSEQ multiplex PCR assay. For most patients, high-throughput TCR-beta CDR3 sequencing of genomic DNA was performed by Adaptive Biotechnologies. In the paper's pipeline: TCR sequencing data for approximately 19 patients were retrieved from Adaptive's ImmunoSEQ software; three other patients were processed with MiXCR and VDJtools. Because the origin of CDR3 nucleotide sequences shared between donor and recipient could not be assigned, those sequences were removed. To be classed as alloreactive, a clone needed at least 2-fold expansion over unstimulated cells and a minimum CFSE-low frequency of 0.002% (template counts) or 0.001% (read counts). Clones were considered mappable if detected in sequenced pre-transplant spleen, lymph node, or MLR CFSE-low populations of the donor or recipient. The cumulative frequency of alloreactive clones was calculated as a percentage of all sequences, weighted by copy number. TCRdb mirrors the immuneACCESS table, restricted to in-frame sequences. Some clones are absent from its copies; in checked studies, under half trace to an unresolved V gene, and the reason for the others is unknown. V and J calls plus clone size are reproduced from that table; the DNA served to infer D and trimming. In all, the sample holds over 65,000 clones, and around 93% of those were seen once. The ten top clones hold 0.55% to 0.75% of the sample.

This clonotype originated in a human patient who received an intestinal transplant, so some T cells may come from the graft donor. This sequence uses TRBV9 and TRBJ2-3; 12 nucleotides in the junction match TRBD1. The sample in question was PBMCs, obtained 98 days after intestinal transplantation. The nucleotides are TGTGCCAGCAGCGCCGGGACAGGGGGCCCCCGCACAGATACGCAGTATTTT. Translated, this gives CASSAGTGGPRTDTQYF.